The 9 T cell receptor beta chains in this list originate from one sample, sequenced in a study of cytomegalovirus exposure and HLA in healthy donors. PCR used 60 Vbeta primers and 13 Jbeta primers. TCRdb's table, derived via immunoSEQ multiplex PCR, lists solely in-frame clones and lacks some. The sample holds about 120,000 clones, 75% to 85% seen once. Sequences were obtained from PBMCs. Every receptor here comes from a man aged 40-49 years in good health and CMV-seronegative.

This chain joins TRBV5-6 and TRBJ1-1; TRBD1 agrees at 11 bases. J was trimmed by 8 bases and V by 3 bases; bases with no gene match: 3. The germline CDR1 and CDR2 sequences are SGHDT and YYEEEE. This CDR3 is built from 13 residues. CDR3 sequence reads: CASSSGDRGEAFF. For the CDR3, the DNA is TGTGCCAGCAGCTCAGGGGACAGGGGGGAAGCTTTCTTT.

The chain employs TRBV7-9 and TRBJ1-1; TRBD1 is a possible D gene (5 bases). Germline V gene lookup returns CDR1 SEHNR and CDR2 FQNEAQ (reference sequence). The CDR3 is 15 residues long. Trimming stripped 0 bases from V and 4 bases from J, with 12 bases between. The CDR3 loop reads CASSLAGSGATEAFF. The CDR3 nucleotides are TGTGCCAGCAGCTTAGCAGGCTCTGGGGCCACTGAAGCTTTCTTT.

The V call is TRBV4-3, the J call TRBJ2-5, with D hard to call. The DNA end is a closer match to TRBJ2-7, so the J assignment may be wrong. There are 14 residues in the CDR3. Germline CDR1 LGHNA, CDR2 YSLEER. This chain's CDR3 is CASSQEYSTYEQYF. CDR3 DNA: TGCGCCAGCAGCCAAGAGTACAGTACCTACGAGCAGTACTTC.

This clone appeared a few times. The chain joins TRBV28 to TRBJ1-1, with TRBD1 matching over 7 bases. Germline lookup yields CDR1 MDHEN and CDR2 SYDVKM. The length of the CDR3 is 16 residues. The J segment lost 0 bases and the V segment lost 7 bases, leaving 11 bases of the junction unmatched. CDR3 loop: CASTQPGQPLNTEAFF. The CDR3 bases are TGTGCCAGCACCCAACCGGGACAGCCACTGAACACTGAAGCTTTCTTT.

In its sample, this clone was seen once. The chain recombines TRBV29-1 with TRBJ2-5; 13 bases are shared with TRBD2. In germline, CDR1 is SQVTM, CDR2 ANQGSEA. Trimming took 4 bases from V and 5 from J; bases not matched to a gene: 1. The CDR3 contains 13 residues. CDR3 residues: CSVGGLAGETQYF. The CDR3, as DNA: TGCAGCGTTGGGGGACTAGCGGGGGAGACCCAGTACTTC.

The chain employs TRBV27 and TRBJ2-1, with D possibly matching TRBD1 (6 bases). Germline V CDR1 and CDR2: MNHEY, SMNVEV (reference sequence). Trimming shortened V by 2 bases and J by 6 bases, and 14 bases separated the two germline ends. CDR3 length: 15 amino acids. For the CDR3, the DNA is TGTGCCAGCAGTTTAAGCAGGGGTTTCGGCAATGAGCAGTTCTTC. Protein product: CASSLSRGFGNEQFF.

This chain joins TRBV5-8 and TRBJ1-3; the match to TRBD1 covers 10 bases. The CDR3 covers 17 residues. J gave up 2 bases and V 3 bases, and 8 bases lay outside the gene matches. Germline CDR1 SGHTS, CDR2 YDEGEE. CDR3 sequence: CASSYRTGGITGNTIYF. The CDR3 DNA reads as TGTGCCAGCAGCTACCGGACAGGGGGGATCACTGGAAACACCATATATTTT.

Of note for this clone: At one of its ends the junction is not consistent with the germline gene, which may arise from a read error. The chain uses TRBV4-3 and TRBJ1-2; D not resolved. Germline V gives CDR1 LGHNA, CDR2 YSLEER. The CDR3 is made up of 14 amino acids. The CDR3 DNA reads TGCGCCAGCAACCAAGAGGGCAGTCGCTATGGCTACACCTTC. It specifies CASNQEGSRYGYTF.

The chain links TRBV7-2 to TRBJ1-1; D ambiguous. The V end lost 1 base, the J end lost 8 bases, and 8 bases lay between the germline ends. The CDR3 has 12 amino acids. Looked up from germline, CDR1 is SGHTA and CDR2 is FQGNSA. The CDR3 reads CASSLGLEEAFF. Written as DNA, the CDR3 is TGTGCCAGCAGCTTAGGCTTGGAGGAAGCTTTCTTT.